The rows below give T cell receptor beta chains drawn from one sample of a study of T cell clones after liver transplantation. Sequencing used immunoSEQ multiplex PCR; TCRdb keeps in-frame clones, though not all of them. The sample carries 55,000 to 80,000 clones, around nine tenths recorded once. This material consisted of CD4+ T cells from blood, taken before liver transplant. These receptors were taken from a human donor who received a liver transplant. Each CDR3 is given with its conserved first and last residue. The D gene is left open where the match is weak. Expanded clones get a size class; other rows say once, few or many, or leave the size out.

V gene: TRBV11-3; J gene: TRBJ2-1; D gene: TRBD2; clone size: NA; CDR3 DNA: TGTGCCAGCAGCACAGACGGACTAGCGGGAAGCGGGATCTTC; CDR3 protein: CASSTDGLAGSGIF
V gene: TRBV4-1; J gene: TRBJ1-5; D gene: NA; clone size: few; CDR3 DNA: TGCGCCAGCAGCCAAGAGAAGGACTCCGGCGCCAATCAGCCCCAGCATTTT; CDR3 protein: CASSQEKDSGANQPQHF
V gene: TRBV20-1; J gene: TRBJ2-5; D gene: TRBD2; clone size: NA; CDR3 DNA: TGCAGTGCGAGCGGGAAAGAGACCCAGTACTTC; CDR3 protein: CSASGKETQYF
V gene: TRBV4-2; J gene: TRBJ2-7; D gene: NA; clone size: NA; CDR3 DNA: TGTGCCAGCAGCCAAGACCTTGGGCAGGGGTCGTACGAGCAGTACTTC; CDR3 protein: CASSQDLGQGSYEQYF
V gene: TRBV2; J gene: TRBJ2-1; D gene: NA; clone size: NA; CDR3 DNA: TGTGCCAGCGGGGCTAGTCTATACGGCAATGAGCAGTTCTTC; CDR3 protein: CASGASLYGNEQFF
V gene: TRBV4-2; J gene: TRBJ1-5; D gene: NA; clone size: few; CDR3 DNA: TGTGCCAGCAGCCAAGATTCCGGAGGGGCTCACAATCAGCCCCAGCATTTT; CDR3 protein: CASSQDSGGAHNQPQHF
V gene: TRBV6-1; J gene: TRBJ1-4; D gene: TRBD1; clone size: NA; CDR3 DNA: TGTGCCAGCAGTGAATATGGGACAGTTAAACTGTTTTTT; CDR3 protein: CASSEYGTVKLFF
V gene: TRBV19; J gene: TRBJ1-1; D gene: NA; clone size: once; CDR3 DNA: TGTGCCAGTAGTATAGGGACACCCAACACTGAAGCTTTCTTT; CDR3 protein: CASSIGTPNTEAFF
V gene: TRBV7-3; J gene: TRBJ2-1; D gene: TRBD2; clone size: once; CDR3 DNA: TGTGCCAGCAGCTTAGGGACTAGCGGGGGCTACAATGAGCAGTTCTTC; CDR3 protein: CASSLGTSGGYNEQFF
V gene: TRBV7-2; J gene: TRBJ2-3; D gene: NA; clone size: NA; CDR3 DNA: TGTGCCAGCAGCCGGGACTTCTACACAGATACGCAGTATTTT; CDR3 protein: CASSRDFYTDTQYF
V gene: TRBV29-1; J gene: TRBJ2-5; D gene: NA; clone size: once; CDR3 DNA: TGCAGCGTTGGGGCAGGGGGAGGTGGGGAGACCCAGTACTTC; CDR3 protein: CSVGAGGGGETQYF
V gene: TRBV11-2; J gene: TRBJ2-1; D gene: TRBD2; clone size: NA; CDR3 DNA: TGTGCCAGCAGCGTACAAGCGGGATCCTACAATGAGCAGTTCTTC; CDR3 protein: CASSVQAGSYNEQFF
V gene: TRBV5-4; J gene: TRBJ2-1; D gene: TRBD2; clone size: NA; CDR3 DNA: TGTGCCAGCAGCGCCGCTAGCGGGAGAGGGGTTGAGCAGTTCTTC; CDR3 protein: CASSAASGRGVEQFF
V gene: TRBV4-2; J gene: TRBJ2-1; D gene: NA; clone size: NA; CDR3 DNA: TGTGCCAGCAGCCAAGAACGCCTGACCTCGAATGAGCAGTTCTTC; CDR3 protein: CASSQERLTSNEQFF
V gene: TRBV6-5; J gene: TRBJ2-3; D gene: NA; clone size: NA; CDR3 DNA: TGTGCCAGCAGTCTGGGCCAGGGCAGCACAGATACGCAGTATTTT; CDR3 protein: CASSLGQGSTDTQYF
V gene: TRBV4-1; J gene: TRBJ1-3; D gene: TRBD1; clone size: once; CDR3 DNA: TGCGCCAGCAGCCACGGACAGGGATCCGGAAACACCATATATTTT; CDR3 protein: CASSHGQGSGNTIYF
V gene: TRBV19; J gene: TRBJ2-2; D gene: NA; clone size: few; CDR3 DNA: TGTGCCAGTAGGGCCCCAGGCGGGGAGCTGTTTTTT; CDR3 protein: CASRAPGGELFF
V gene: TRBV5-1; J gene: TRBJ2-1; D gene: NA; clone size: NA; CDR3 DNA: TGCGCCAGCAGGGACATCAGAAGCGGCCTCGGGGATGAGCAGTTCTTC; CDR3 protein: CASRDIRSGLGDEQFF
V gene: TRBV15; J gene: TRBJ2-7; D gene: TRBD1; clone size: once; CDR3 DNA: TGTGCCACCAGCATGGGACAGGGTCGGAACGAGCAGTACTTC; CDR3 protein: CATSMGQGRNEQYF
V gene: TRBV9; J gene: TRBJ1-3; D gene: NA; clone size: NA; CDR3 DNA: TGTGCCAGCAGCGTAGGATTTGGGCAGAACTCTGGAAACACCATATATTTT; CDR3 protein: CASSVGFGQNSGNTIYF
V gene: TRBV7-2; J gene: TRBJ2-5; D gene: NA; clone size: NA; CDR3 DNA: TGTGCCAGCAGCTTTCGCGGAGATCAAGAGACCCAGTACTTC; CDR3 protein: CASSFRGDQETQYF
V gene: TRBV6-5; J gene: TRBJ1-1; D gene: TRBD1; clone size: NA; CDR3 DNA: TGTGCCAGCAGTTACCGTAACAGGGGTCAGGCTGAAGCTTTCTTT; CDR3 protein: CASSYRNRGQAEAFF
V gene: TRBV14; J gene: TRBJ2-7; D gene: TRBD2; clone size: NA; CDR3 DNA: TGTGCCAGCAGCCAACTTGGGGCGGGAGGCTACGAGCAGTACTTC; CDR3 protein: CASSQLGAGGYEQYF
V gene: TRBV2; J gene: TRBJ2-7; D gene: TRBD2; clone size: NA; CDR3 DNA: TGTGCCAGCACGCCCGGACTAGCGGGAGGTGAGCAGTACTTC; CDR3 protein: CASTPGLAGGEQYF